A selection of T cell receptor beta chains follows, all from one sample in a study of cytomegalovirus exposure and HLA in healthy donors. Assay: immunoSEQ multiplex PCR; the TCRdb copy retains only in-frame clones and omits some. Here the sample spans around 170,000 clones, almost 80% being singletons. Sequencing was performed on PBMCs. Receptors were obtained from a male donor in good health and CMV-seronegative. CDR3s include the opening cysteine and the closing phenylalanine or tryptophan.

v_gene	j_gene	CDR3aa
TRBV7-2	TRBJ2-3	CASSLGQGGADTQYF
TRBV18	TRBJ1-1	CASSPPTGGKDTEAFF
TRBV18	TRBJ2-3	CASSPNRETDTQYF
TRBV7-6	TRBJ2-3	CASSMGLPTDTQYF
TRBV7-9	TRBJ2-7	CSSRRQSYEQYF
TRBV19	TRBJ1-5	CASRGGDQPQHF
TRBV2	TRBJ2-7	CASRATSYYEQYF
TRBV7-3	TRBJ1-2	CASSPSSGNYGYTF
TRBV10-3	TRBJ2-7	CAISEPAGTLEQYF
TRBV19	TRBJ1-2	CASKFEGRYGYTF
TRBV7-2	TRBJ2-5	CASSAGGTQYF
TRBV9	TRBJ2-1	CASSEPPASAYNEQFF
TRBV4-3	TRBJ2-2	CASSQGLAGAGELFF
TRBV6-5	TRBJ1-2	CASSELNYGYTF
TRBV9	TRBJ2-1	CASSVGWAGHLRDNEQFF
TRBV9	TRBJ2-1	CASSVAIGTSGTNEQFF
TRBV5-1	TRBJ1-2	CASSERQGSGYTF
TRBV7-6	TRBJ2-7	CASSLASGSEQYF
TRBV7-2	TRBJ2-7	CASSPGQIYEQYF
TRBV6-4	TRBJ2-3	CASSEGSTDTQYF
TRBV6-5	TRBJ2-4	CASSQGQGETNIQYF
TRBV7-3	TRBJ2-1	CASSKGTAPNEQFF
TRBV6-5	TRBJ1-4	CASSYAGTDTEKLFF
TRBV11-2	TRBJ1-3	CASSHLGTGSGNTIYF
TRBV6-5	TRBJ2-7	CASSWGQGLYEQYF
TRBV9	TRBJ2-5	CASSAQLAGGETQYF
TRBV30	TRBJ2-7	CAWTPGHYEQYF
TRBV29-1	TRBJ2-3	CSVEDWNGLATDTQYF
TRBV5-4	TRBJ2-5	CASSPDRDRGIKETQYF
TRBV11-2	TRBJ2-5	CASSFIREGRETQYF
TRBV29-1	TRBJ2-7	CSVVLFTSGRDEQYF
TRBV12-5	TRBJ2-7	CASGKQGASYEQYF
TRBV7-9	TRBJ1-5	CASSLAQGPIQPQHF
TRBV9	TRBJ2-5	CASSVLPPAEGVQETQYF
TRBV7-9	TRBJ1-6	CASSLYRGNSPLHF
TRBV4-3	TRBJ2-6	CASSQEWGVGGAGANVLTF
TRBV9	TRBJ2-7	CASSVGWLAEGEQYF
TRBV5-6	TRBJ1-2	CASSPDTTYGYTF
TRBV7-9	TRBJ1-1	CASSLALGRENTEAFF
TRBV7-3	TRBJ2-1	CASSPGTGGYNEQFF
TRBV7-3	TRBJ2-1	CASSLFQGGNEQFF
TRBV5-4	TRBJ2-3	CASSLRLAGVSDTQYF
TRBV6-1	TRBJ2-7	CASSHTYEQYF
TRBV28	TRBJ2-1	CASSFPLELAGGSMYNEQFF
TRBV5-6	TRBJ2-1	CASSLVAGVSYNEQFF
TRBV2	NA	CASNPPGRGNEQYF
TRBV10-3	TRBJ1-1	CAISDSTGGGSEAFF
TRBV10-3	TRBJ2-7	CAIGKGTGVREQYF
TRBV28	TRBJ2-7	CASSRGGWEQYF
TRBV11-2	TRBJ2-3	CASSPGLASTDTQYF